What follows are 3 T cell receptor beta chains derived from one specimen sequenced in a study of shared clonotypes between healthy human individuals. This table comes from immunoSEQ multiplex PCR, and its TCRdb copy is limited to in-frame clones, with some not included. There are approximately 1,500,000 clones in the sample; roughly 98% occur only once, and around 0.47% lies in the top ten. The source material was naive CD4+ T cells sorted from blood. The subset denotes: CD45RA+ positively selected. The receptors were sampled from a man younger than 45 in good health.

CDR3 sequence: CASSGRTQQFF. CDR3 bases: TGTGCCAGCAGCGGGAGGACCCAGCAGTTCTTC. The chain combines TRBV5-4 with TRBJ2-1; TRBD2 is a possible D gene (6 bases). The CDR3 totals 11 residues. CDR1 and CDR2 (germline): SGHNT, YYREEE (reference sequence). Between the trimmed V and J ends, which lost 4 bases and 11 bases, there was a span of 10 bases.

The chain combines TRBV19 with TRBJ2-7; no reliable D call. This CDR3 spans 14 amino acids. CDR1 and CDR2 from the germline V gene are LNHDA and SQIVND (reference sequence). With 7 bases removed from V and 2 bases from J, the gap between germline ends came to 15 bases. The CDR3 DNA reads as TGTGCCAGTACCCAGACCTGGGAAGCCTACGAGCAGTACTTC. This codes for CASTQTWEAYEQYF.

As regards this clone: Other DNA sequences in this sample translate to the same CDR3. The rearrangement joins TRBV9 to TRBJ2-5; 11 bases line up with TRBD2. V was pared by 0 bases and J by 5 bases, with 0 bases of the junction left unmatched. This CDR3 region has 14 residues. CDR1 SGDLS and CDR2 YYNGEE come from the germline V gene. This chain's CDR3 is CASSVGTSGETQYF. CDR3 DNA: TGTGCCAGCAGCGTAGGGACTAGCGGGGAGACCCAGTACTTC.